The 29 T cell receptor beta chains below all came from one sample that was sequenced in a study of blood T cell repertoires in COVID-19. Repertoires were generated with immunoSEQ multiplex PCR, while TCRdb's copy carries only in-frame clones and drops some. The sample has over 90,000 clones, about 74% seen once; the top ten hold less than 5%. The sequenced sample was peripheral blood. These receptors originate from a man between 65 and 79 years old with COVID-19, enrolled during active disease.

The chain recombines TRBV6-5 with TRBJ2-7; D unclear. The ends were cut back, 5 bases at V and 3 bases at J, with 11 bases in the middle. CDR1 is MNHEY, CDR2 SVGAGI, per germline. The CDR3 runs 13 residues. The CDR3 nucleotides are TGTGCCAGCAGTACCTCTCCGCGCTACGAGCAGTACTTC. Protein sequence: CASSTSPRYEQYF.

In nucleotides, the CDR3 is TGTGCCAGCAGCTTAGCGCTAGTAGGTCAGTTAGGTTATGGCTACACCTTC. Amino acids: CASSLALVGQLGYGYTF. V and J are TRBV7-2 and TRBJ1-2; D call uncertain. V was cut by 0 bases and J by 5 bases, with 19 bases left in between. Germline V lookup: CDR1 SGHTA, CDR2 FQGNSA. CDR3 length: 17 residues.

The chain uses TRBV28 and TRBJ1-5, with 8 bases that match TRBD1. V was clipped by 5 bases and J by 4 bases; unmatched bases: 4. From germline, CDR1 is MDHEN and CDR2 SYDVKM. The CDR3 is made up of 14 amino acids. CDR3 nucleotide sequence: TGTGCCAGCAGTCAATGGACAGGGAATCAGCCCCAGCATTTT. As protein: CASSQWTGNQPQHF.

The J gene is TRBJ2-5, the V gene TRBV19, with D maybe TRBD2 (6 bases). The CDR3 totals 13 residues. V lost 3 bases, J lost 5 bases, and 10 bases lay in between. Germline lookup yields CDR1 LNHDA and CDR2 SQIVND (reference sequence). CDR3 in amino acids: CASSIGGMETQYF. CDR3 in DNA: TGTGCCAGTAGTATCGGCGGGATGGAGACCCAGTACTTC.

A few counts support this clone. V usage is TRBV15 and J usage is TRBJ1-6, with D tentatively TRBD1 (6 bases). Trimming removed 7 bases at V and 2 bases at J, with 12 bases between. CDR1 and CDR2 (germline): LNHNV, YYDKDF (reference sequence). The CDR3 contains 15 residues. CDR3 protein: CATKGGAAYNSPLHF. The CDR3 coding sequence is TGTGCCACCAAAGGGGGGGCGGCCTATAATTCACCCCTCCACTTT.

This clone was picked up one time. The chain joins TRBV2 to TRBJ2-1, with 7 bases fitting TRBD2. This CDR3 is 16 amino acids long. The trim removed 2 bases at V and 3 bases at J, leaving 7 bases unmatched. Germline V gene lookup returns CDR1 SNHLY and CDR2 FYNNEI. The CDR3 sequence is CASSELGGSFYNEQFF. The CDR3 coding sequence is TGTGCCAGCAGTGAACTAGGCGGGAGCTTCTACAATGAGCAGTTCTTC.

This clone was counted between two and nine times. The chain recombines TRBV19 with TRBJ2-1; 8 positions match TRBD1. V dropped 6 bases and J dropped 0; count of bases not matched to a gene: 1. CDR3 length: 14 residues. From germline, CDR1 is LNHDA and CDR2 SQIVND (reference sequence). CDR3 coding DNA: TGTGCCAGTAGCGGACAGGGCTCCTACAATGAGCAGTTCTTC. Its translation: CASSGQGSYNEQFF.

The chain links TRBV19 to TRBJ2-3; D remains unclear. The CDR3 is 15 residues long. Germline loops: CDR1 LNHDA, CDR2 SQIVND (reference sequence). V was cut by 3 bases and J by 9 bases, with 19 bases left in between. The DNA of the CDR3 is TGTGCCAGTAGTATCCGGCCGGCTTCGTTGCGGACGCAGTATTTT. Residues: CASSIRPASLRTQYF.

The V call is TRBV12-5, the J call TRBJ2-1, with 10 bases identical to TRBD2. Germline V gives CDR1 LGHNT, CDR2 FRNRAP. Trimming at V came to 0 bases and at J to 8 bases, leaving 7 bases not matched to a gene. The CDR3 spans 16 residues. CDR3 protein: CASGLVVSGRADEQFF. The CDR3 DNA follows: TGTGCTAGTGGTTTGGTAGTGAGCGGGAGGGCCGATGAGCAGTTCTTC.

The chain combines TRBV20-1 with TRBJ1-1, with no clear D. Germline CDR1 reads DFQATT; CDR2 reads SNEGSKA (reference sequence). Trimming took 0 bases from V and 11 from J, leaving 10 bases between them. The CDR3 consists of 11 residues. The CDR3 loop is CSARDHPGAFF. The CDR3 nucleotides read TGCAGTGCTAGAGATCATCCCGGGGCTTTCTTT.

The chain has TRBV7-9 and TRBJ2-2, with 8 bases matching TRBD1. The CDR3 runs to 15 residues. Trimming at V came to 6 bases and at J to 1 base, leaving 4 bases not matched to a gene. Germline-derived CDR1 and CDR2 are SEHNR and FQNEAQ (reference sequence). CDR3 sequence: CASRQGAQNTGELFF. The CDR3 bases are TGTGCCAGCAGGCAGGGGGCCCAGAACACCGGGGAGCTGTTTTTT.

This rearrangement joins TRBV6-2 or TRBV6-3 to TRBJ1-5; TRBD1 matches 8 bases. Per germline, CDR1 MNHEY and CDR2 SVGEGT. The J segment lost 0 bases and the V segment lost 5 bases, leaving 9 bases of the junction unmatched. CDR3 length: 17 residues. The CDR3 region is CASSKTGGSYSNQPQHF. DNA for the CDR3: TGTGCCAGCAGTAAAACAGGGGGGAGCTATAGCAATCAGCCCCAGCATTTT.

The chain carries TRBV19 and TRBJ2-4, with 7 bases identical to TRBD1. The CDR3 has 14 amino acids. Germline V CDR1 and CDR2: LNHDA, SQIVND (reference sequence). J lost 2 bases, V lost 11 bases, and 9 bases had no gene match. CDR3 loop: CAGYLGQTKNIQYF. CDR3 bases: TGTGCCGGCTACTTGGGACAGACCAAAAACATTCAGTACTTC.

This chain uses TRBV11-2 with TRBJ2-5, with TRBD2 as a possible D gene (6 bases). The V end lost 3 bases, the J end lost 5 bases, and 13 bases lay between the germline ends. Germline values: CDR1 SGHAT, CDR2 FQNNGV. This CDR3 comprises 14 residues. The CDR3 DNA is TGTGCCAGCAGCTTCTCGACGGGGGAGGAGACCCAGTACTTC. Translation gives CASSFSTGEETQYF.

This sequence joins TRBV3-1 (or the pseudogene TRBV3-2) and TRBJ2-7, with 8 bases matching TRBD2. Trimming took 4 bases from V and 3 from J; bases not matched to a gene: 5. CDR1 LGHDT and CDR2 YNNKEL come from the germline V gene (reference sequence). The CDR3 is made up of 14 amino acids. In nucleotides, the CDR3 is TGTGCCAGCAGCCCGAGCGGGAGAATCTACGAGCAGTACTTC. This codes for CASSPSGRIYEQYF.

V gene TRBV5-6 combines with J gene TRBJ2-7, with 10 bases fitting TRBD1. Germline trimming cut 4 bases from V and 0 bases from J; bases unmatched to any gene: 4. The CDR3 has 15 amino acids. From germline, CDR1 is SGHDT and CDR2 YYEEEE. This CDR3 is CASSPGTGVSYEQYF. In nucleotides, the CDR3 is TGTGCCAGCAGCCCCGGGACAGGGGTCTCCTACGAGCAGTACTTC.

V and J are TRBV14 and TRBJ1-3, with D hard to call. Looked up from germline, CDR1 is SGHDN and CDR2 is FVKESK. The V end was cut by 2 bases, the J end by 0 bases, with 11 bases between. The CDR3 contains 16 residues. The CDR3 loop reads CASSQRLFSSGNTIYF. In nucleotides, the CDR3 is TGTGCCAGCAGCCAACGACTCTTTAGCTCTGGAAACACCATATATTTT.

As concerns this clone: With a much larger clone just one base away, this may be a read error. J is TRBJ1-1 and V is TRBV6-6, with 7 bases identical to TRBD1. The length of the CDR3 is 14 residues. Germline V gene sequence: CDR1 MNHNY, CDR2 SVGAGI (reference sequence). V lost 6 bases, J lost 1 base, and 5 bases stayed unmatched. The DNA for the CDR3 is TGTGCCAGCAGCCGAAGGACAGGGAACACTGAAGCTTTCTTT. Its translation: CASSRRTGNTEAFF.

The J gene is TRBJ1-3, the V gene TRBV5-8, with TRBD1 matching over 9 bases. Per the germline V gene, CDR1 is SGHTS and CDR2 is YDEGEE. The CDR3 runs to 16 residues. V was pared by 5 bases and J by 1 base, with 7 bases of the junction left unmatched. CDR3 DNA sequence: TGTGCCAGCAGTTTTGACAGGGGGAAGTCTGGAAACACCATATATTTT. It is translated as CASSFDRGKSGNTIYF.

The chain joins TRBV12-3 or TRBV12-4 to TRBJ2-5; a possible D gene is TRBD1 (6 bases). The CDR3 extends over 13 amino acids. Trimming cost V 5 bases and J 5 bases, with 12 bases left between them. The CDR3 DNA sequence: TGTGCCAGCAGTAGCAGGGGCGGCGAGACCCAGTACTTC. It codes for CASSSRGGETQYF.

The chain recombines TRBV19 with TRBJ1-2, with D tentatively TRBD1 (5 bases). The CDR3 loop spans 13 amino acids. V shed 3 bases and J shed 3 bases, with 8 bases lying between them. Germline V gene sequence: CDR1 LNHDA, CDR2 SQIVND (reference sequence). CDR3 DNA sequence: TGTGCCAGTAGTATGGCGGGACACTATGGCTACACCTTC. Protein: CASSMAGHYGYTF.

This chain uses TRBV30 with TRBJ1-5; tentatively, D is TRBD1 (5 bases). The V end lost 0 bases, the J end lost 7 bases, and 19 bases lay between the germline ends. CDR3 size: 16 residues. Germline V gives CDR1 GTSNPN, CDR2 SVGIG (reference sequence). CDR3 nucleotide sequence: TGTGCCTGGAGTGTATCGGGACTCCCAACATGGCAGCCCCAGCATTTT. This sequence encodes CAWSVSGLPTWQPQHF.

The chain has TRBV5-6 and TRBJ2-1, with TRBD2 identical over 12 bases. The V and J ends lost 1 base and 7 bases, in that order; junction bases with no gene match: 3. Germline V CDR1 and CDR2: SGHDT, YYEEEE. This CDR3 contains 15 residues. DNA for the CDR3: TGTGCCAGCAGCTTGTTGCTAGCGGGAGGGAATGAGCAGTTCTTC. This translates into CASSLLLAGGNEQFF.

This chain's CDR3 is CASSHNRDRVVGSSYEQYF. The CDR3 DNA is TGTGCCAGCAGCCATAACCGGGACAGGGTTGTGGGTTCCTCGTACGAGCAGTACTTC. The chain links TRBV27 to TRBJ2-7, with 9 bases identical to TRBD1. The V and J ends lost 6 bases and 4 bases, in that order; junction bases with no gene match: 22. The germline CDR1 and CDR2 sequences are MNHEY and SMNVEV (reference sequence). CDR3 length equals 19 residues.

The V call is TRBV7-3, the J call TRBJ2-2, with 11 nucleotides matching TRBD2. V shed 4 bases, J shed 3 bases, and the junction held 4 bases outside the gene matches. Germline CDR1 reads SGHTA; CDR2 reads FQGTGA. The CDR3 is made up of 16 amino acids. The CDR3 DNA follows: TGTGCCAGCAGCTACGGACTAGCGGGCTACACCGGGGAGCTGTTTTTT. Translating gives CASSYGLAGYTGELFF.

Here the CDR3 DNA reads TGTGCCTGGAGTCTCGGGGGGCTGGCCTACGAGCAGTACTTC. The encoded protein is CAWSLGGLAYEQYF. V gene TRBV30 combines with J gene TRBJ2-7, with D maybe TRBD2 (7 bases). The CDR3 extends over 14 amino acids. CDR1 is GTSNPN and CDR2 is SVGIG in the germline V gene (reference sequence). Trimming stripped 2 bases from V and 2 bases from J, with 13 bases between.

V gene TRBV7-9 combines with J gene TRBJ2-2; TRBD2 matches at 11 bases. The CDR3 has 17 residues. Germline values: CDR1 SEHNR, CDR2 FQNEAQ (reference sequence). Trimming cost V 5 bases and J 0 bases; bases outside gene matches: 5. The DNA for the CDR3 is TGTGCCAGCAGCCCGGGACTAGCGGCTTCGAACACCGGGGAGCTGTTTTTT. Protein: CASSPGLAASNTGELFF.

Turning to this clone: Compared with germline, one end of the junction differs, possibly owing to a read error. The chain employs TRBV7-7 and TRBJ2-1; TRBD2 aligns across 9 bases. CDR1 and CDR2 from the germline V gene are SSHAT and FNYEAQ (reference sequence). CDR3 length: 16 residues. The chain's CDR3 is CASSLGGRGTYNEQFF. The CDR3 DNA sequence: TGTGCTAGCAGCTTGGGCGGGAGGGGGACCTACAATGAGCAGTTCTTC.

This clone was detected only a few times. The CDR3 reads CASSSLTGANQPQHF. CDR3 in DNA: TGTGCCAGCAGCTCACTTACGGGAGCAAATCAGCCCCAGCATTTT. V usage is TRBV5-5 and J usage is TRBJ1-5; D gene uncertain. V gave up 3 bases and J gave up 4 bases, with 14 bases separating them. The CDR3 is 15 amino acids. Germline V gene data show CDR1 as SGHKS and CDR2 as YYEKEE (reference sequence).